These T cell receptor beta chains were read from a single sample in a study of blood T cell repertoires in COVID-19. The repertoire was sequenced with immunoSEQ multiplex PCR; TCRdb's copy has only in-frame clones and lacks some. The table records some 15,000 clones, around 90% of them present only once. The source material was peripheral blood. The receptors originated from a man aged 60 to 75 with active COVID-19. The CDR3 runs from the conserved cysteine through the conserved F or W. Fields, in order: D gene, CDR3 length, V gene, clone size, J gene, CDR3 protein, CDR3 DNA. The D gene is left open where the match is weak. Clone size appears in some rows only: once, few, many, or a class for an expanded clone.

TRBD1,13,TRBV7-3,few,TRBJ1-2,CASSFDRGGGYTF,TGTGCCAGCAGCTTTGACAGGGGTGGCGGCTACACCTTC
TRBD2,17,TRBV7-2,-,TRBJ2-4,CASSFQVASGAKNIQYF,TGTGCCAGCAGCTTTCAGGTGGCTAGCGGAGCCAAAAACATTCAGTACTTC
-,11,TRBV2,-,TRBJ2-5,CATSLQETQYF,TGTGCCACTTCACTTCAAGAGACCCAGTACTTC
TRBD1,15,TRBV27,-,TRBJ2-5,CASSQNTGGQETQYF,TGTGCCAGCAGTCAAAATACAGGGGGCCAAGAGACCCAGTACTTC
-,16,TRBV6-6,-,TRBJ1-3,CASTSNPTFSGNTIYF,TGTGCCAGCACCTCAAACCCGACATTCTCTGGAAACACCATATATTTT
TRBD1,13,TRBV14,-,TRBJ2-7,CASSQDDRDEQYF,TGTGCCAGCAGCCAAGACGACAGGGACGAGCAGTACTTC
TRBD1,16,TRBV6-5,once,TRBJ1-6,CASSYRRTGTFPPLHF,TGTGCCAGCAGTTACCGGAGGACAGGGACGTTTCCACCCCTCCACTTT
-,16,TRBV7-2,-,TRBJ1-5,CASSPVGGYSNQPQHF,TGTGCCAGCAGCCCAGTCGGGGGGTATAGCAATCAGCCCCAGCATTTT
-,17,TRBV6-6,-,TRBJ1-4,CASSPQAGHLTNEKLFF,TGTGCCAGCAGTCCACAGGCAGGACACCTAACTAATGAAAAACTGTTTTTT
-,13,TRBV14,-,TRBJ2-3,CASSQQGENTQYF,TGTGCCAGCAGCCAACAGGGTGAAAATACGCAGTATTTT
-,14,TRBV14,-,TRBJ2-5,CASSQVLRQETQYF,TGTGCCAGCAGCCAAGTCCTGAGGCAAGAGACCCAGTACTTC
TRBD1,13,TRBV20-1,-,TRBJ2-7,CSASDRAPYEQYF,TGCAGTGCTAGTGACAGGGCCCCCTACGAGCAGTACTTC
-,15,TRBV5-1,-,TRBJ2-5,CASSSGDRAWQTQYF,TGCGCCAGCAGCTCGGGAGACAGGGCTTGGCAGACCCAGTACTTC
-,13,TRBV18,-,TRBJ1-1,CASSPTGYTEAFF,TGTGCCAGCTCGCCGACAGGATACACTGAAGCTTTCTTT
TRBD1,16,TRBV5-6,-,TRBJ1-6,CASSRVQGAYNSPLHF,TGTGCCAGCAGCCGGGTACAGGGGGCATATAATTCACCCCTCCACTTT
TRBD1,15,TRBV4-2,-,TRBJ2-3,CASSLDRGPTDTQYF,TGTGCCAGCAGCCTCGACAGGGGGCCAACAGATACGCAGTATTTT
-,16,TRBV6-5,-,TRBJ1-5,CASSYLLSEEDQPQHF,TGTGCCAGCAGTTACTTACTTAGCGAGGAAGATCAGCCCCAGCATTTT
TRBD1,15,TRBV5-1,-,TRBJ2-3,CASSFRQGSTDTQYF,TGCGCCAGCAGCTTCAGACAGGGGAGCACAGATACGCAGTATTTT
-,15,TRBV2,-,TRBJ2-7,CASRGSGGSYYEQYF,TGTGCCAGCAGGGGGTCGGGGGGCTCCTACTACGAGCAGTACTTC
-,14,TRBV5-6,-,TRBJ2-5,CASSLAGQGETQYF,TGTGCCAGCAGCTTGGCCGGGCAGGGGGAGACCCAGTACTTC
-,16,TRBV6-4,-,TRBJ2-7,CASSDSSLSGISEQYF,TGTGCCAGCAGTGACTCGAGTTTGTCAGGGATAAGCGAGCAGTACTTC
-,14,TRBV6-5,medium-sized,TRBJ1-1,CASSHNGENTEAFF,TGTGCCAGCAGTCATAACGGGGAGAACACTGAAGCTTTCTTT
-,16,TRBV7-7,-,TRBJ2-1,CASSLAAPGPYNEQFF,TGTGCCAGCAGCTTAGCGGCCCCTGGGCCTTACAATGAGCAGTTCTTC
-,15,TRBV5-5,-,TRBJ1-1,CASVRSGNAVTEAFF,TGTGCCAGCGTACGGTCAGGGAATGCGGTCACTGAAGCTTTCTTT
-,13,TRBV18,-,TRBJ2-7,CASRVSGFYEQYF,TGTGCCAGCCGTGTCTCGGGGTTCTACGAGCAGTACTTC
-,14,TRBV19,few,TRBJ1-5,CASSILGSYQPQHF,TGTGCCAGTAGTATTCTAGGCAGTTATCAGCCCCAGCATTTT